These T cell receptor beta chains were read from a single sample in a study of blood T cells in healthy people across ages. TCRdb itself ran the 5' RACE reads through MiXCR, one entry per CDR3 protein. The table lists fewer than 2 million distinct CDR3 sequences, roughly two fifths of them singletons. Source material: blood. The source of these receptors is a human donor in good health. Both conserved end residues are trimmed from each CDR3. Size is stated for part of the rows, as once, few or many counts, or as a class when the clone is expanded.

cdr3_aa: ASSQGGSTNYGYT
j_call: TRBJ1-2
clone_size: few
v_call: TRBV4-1

cdr3_aa: ASSGQGARPGWEQY
j_call: TRBJ2-7
clone_size: few
v_call: TRBV12-3/TRBV12-4

cdr3_aa: ASSFQDINTGELF
j_call: TRBJ2-2
clone_size: .
v_call: TRBV5-1

cdr3_aa: SASGLAGGQSSYNEQF
j_call: TRBJ2-1
clone_size: few
v_call: TRBV20-1

cdr3_aa: ASSFSRDSSYEQY
j_call: TRBJ2-7
clone_size: few
v_call: TRBV5-1

cdr3_aa: TSMGLGKNIQY
j_call: .
clone_size: once
v_call: TRBV2

cdr3_aa: ASSEVGFATGSNQPQH
j_call: TRBJ1-5
clone_size: .
v_call: TRBV2

cdr3_aa: ASSTTGTGATGELF
j_call: TRBJ2-2
clone_size: .
v_call: TRBV7-6

cdr3_aa: ASSLEQLGYT
j_call: TRBJ1-2
clone_size: once
v_call: TRBV5-1

cdr3_aa: ASSFTAGPPGVYEQY
j_call: TRBJ2-7
clone_size: few
v_call: TRBV27

cdr3_aa: AISESDTNYNEQF
j_call: TRBJ2-1
clone_size: .
v_call: TRBV10-3

cdr3_aa: ASSLATPPYEQY
j_call: TRBJ2-7
clone_size: .
v_call: TRBV28

cdr3_aa: SASLNTQY
j_call: TRBJ2-3
clone_size: .
v_call: TRBV29-1

cdr3_aa: SASFRLAGEGEQY
j_call: TRBJ2-4
clone_size: .
v_call: TRBV20-1

cdr3_aa: ASSLDGRIAF
j_call: TRBJ1-1
clone_size: few
v_call: TRBV7-2

cdr3_aa: ASSQAYADTQY
j_call: TRBJ2-3
clone_size: .
v_call: TRBV3-1

cdr3_aa: ASSPGRTSAGGLETQY
j_call: TRBJ2-5
clone_size: .
v_call: TRBV12-3/TRBV12-4

cdr3_aa: ASSPQWDLKDTQY
j_call: TRBJ2-3
clone_size: once
v_call: TRBV27

cdr3_aa: ASSQEWTGGNGELF
j_call: TRBJ2-2
clone_size: .
v_call: TRBV4-3

cdr3_aa: ASSQDRGAFGVKNIQY
j_call: TRBJ2-4
clone_size: .
v_call: TRBV3-1

cdr3_aa: ASSEFFSGPLVDGYT
j_call: TRBJ1-2
clone_size: few
v_call: TRBV25-1

cdr3_aa: ACRRTGFSNQPQH
j_call: TRBJ1-5
clone_size: .
v_call: TRBV27

cdr3_aa: ASSVAYGDFYGYT
j_call: TRBJ1-2
clone_size: .
v_call: TRBV9

cdr3_aa: ASSFSGANEQF
j_call: TRBJ2-1
clone_size: .
v_call: TRBV7-9

cdr3_aa: ASSFSLIYGYT
j_call: TRBJ1-2
clone_size: .
v_call: TRBV28

cdr3_aa: AISGSGETQY
j_call: TRBJ2-5
clone_size: few
v_call: TRBV10-3

cdr3_aa: SARVLAAITDTQY
j_call: TRBJ2-3
clone_size: .
v_call: TRBV20-1

cdr3_aa: ASSYGPTNSYEQY
j_call: TRBJ2-7
clone_size: few
v_call: TRBV13

cdr3_aa: ASSSTGHSAYNEQF
j_call: TRBJ2-1
clone_size: .
v_call: TRBV7-9

cdr3_aa: ASSNNRAGANVLT
j_call: TRBJ2-6
clone_size: .
v_call: TRBV7-2

cdr3_aa: ASSLRGEINYGYT
j_call: TRBJ1-2
clone_size: few
v_call: TRBV7-2

cdr3_aa: ASRPPGGVDSPLH
j_call: TRBJ1-6
clone_size: few
v_call: TRBV6-6

cdr3_aa: ASSESAGVHYGYT
j_call: TRBJ1-2
clone_size: few
v_call: TRBV6-1

cdr3_aa: ASSLARGDVNTEAF
j_call: TRBJ1-1
clone_size: once
v_call: TRBV7-8

cdr3_aa: ASSIDGGGYNEQF
j_call: TRBJ2-1
clone_size: few
v_call: TRBV19

cdr3_aa: ATSDPQVFYGYT
j_call: TRBJ1-2
clone_size: .
v_call: TRBV24-1

cdr3_aa: ASSFVLGQGGEQF
j_call: TRBJ2-1
clone_size: few
v_call: TRBV12-3/TRBV12-4

cdr3_aa: ASRTPGQGMETQY
j_call: TRBJ2-5
clone_size: .
v_call: TRBV6-6

cdr3_aa: AGTDSGGALNEQF
j_call: TRBJ2-1
clone_size: .
v_call: TRBV27

cdr3_aa: ASSWGDRTNYGYT
j_call: TRBJ1-2
clone_size: .
v_call: TRBV7-2

cdr3_aa: ASSLAMAGPSSYNEQF
j_call: TRBJ2-1
clone_size: .
v_call: TRBV7-2

cdr3_aa: ASSPLHGPMNTEAF
j_call: TRBJ1-1
clone_size: few
v_call: TRBV4-1

cdr3_aa: ASSARLAGALSAKNIQY
j_call: TRBJ2-4
clone_size: .
v_call: TRBV7-8

cdr3_aa: SASSTQY
j_call: TRBJ2-3
clone_size: .
v_call: TRBV20-1

cdr3_aa: SVDLREHEQY
j_call: .
clone_size: .
v_call: TRBV29-1

cdr3_aa: ASRLAGSSTDTQY
j_call: TRBJ2-3
clone_size: few
v_call: TRBV5-1

cdr3_aa: ASSVEPGTGANVLT
j_call: TRBJ2-6
clone_size: few
v_call: TRBV9

cdr3_aa: ASGPSNDATNEKLF
j_call: TRBJ1-4
clone_size: .
v_call: TRBV12-5

cdr3_aa: ISSYWGREGEKLF
j_call: TRBJ1-4
clone_size: .
v_call: TRBV6-5

cdr3_aa: AGSLRLWTNSYEQY
j_call: TRBJ2-7
clone_size: .
v_call: TRBV7-2

cdr3_aa: ASSIWDRVEYGYT
j_call: TRBJ1-2
clone_size: few
v_call: TRBV12-3/TRBV12-4

cdr3_aa: ASSTFISTEQY
j_call: TRBJ2-7
clone_size: .
v_call: TRBV12-3/TRBV12-4

cdr3_aa: ASSAGRHSVSEAF
j_call: TRBJ1-1
clone_size: once
v_call: TRBV3-1

cdr3_aa: ASSPQRATQY
j_call: TRBJ2-3
clone_size: few
v_call: TRBV7-2

cdr3_aa: SAHGGGDTEAF
j_call: TRBJ1-1
clone_size: few
v_call: TRBV20-1

cdr3_aa: ASSQSPSGGANEQF
j_call: TRBJ2-1
clone_size: many
v_call: TRBV4-1

cdr3_aa: AISEYPQGETEAF
j_call: TRBJ1-1
clone_size: few
v_call: TRBV10-3

cdr3_aa: ASSPLTGFSDEQF
j_call: TRBJ2-1
clone_size: few
v_call: TRBV6-1

cdr3_aa: ASSPRTGDSGTQY
j_call: TRBJ2-5
clone_size: few
v_call: TRBV7-2

cdr3_aa: ASSLRGGFGYT
j_call: TRBJ1-2
clone_size: .
v_call: TRBV7-6